These 11 T cell receptor beta chains were sequenced from one sample in a study of blood T cell repertoires in COVID-19. This table comes from immunoSEQ multiplex PCR, and its TCRdb copy is limited to in-frame clones, with some not included. This table has about 40,000 clones, about 91% appearing once. The specimen sequenced was peripheral blood. The receptor set was obtained from a woman in her twenties or thirties in a cohort sampled during active COVID-19.

This clone was detected once. The chain employs TRBV6-4 and TRBJ2-3; 7 bases match TRBD2. The length of the CDR3 is 15 residues. Germline V gene sequence: CDR1 MRHNA, CDR2 SNTAGT. The trim removed 2 bases at V and 0 bases at J, leaving 2 bases unmatched. This CDR3 reads CASSDGGRSTDTQYF. For the CDR3, the DNA is TGTGCCAGCAGTGACGGCGGGAGAAGCACAGATACGCAGTATTTT.

This chain links TRBV28 with TRBJ1-2; D might be TRBD1 (6 bases). The CDR3 loop spans 14 amino acids. CDR1 is MDHEN, CDR2 SYDVKM, per germline. Trimming cost V 6 bases and J 1 base, with 12 bases left between them. CDR3 sequence reads: CASSPDRRNYGYTF. Written as DNA, the CDR3 is TGTGCCAGCAGCCCTGACAGGCGTAACTATGGCTACACCTTC.

This clone appeared once. The chain combines TRBV12-3 or TRBV12-4 with TRBJ2-1, with a weak D call TRBD2 (6 bases). The germline V and J ends were trimmed by 6 bases and 6 bases, with 12 bases remaining between them. This CDR3 is built from 13 residues. In DNA form, the CDR3 reads TGTGCCAGCAGCACACTAGCAGGCAATGAGCAGTTCTTC. It encodes CASSTLAGNEQFF.

This clone showed up just once. J is TRBJ2-7 and V is TRBV7-9, with 12 bases lining up with TRBD1. The ends lost 5 bases at V and 5 bases at J; junction bases unmatched: 10. This CDR3 comprises 16 residues. The V gene's germline CDR1 is SEHNR and CDR2 FQNEAQ (reference sequence). CDR3 nucleotide sequence: TGTGCCAGCAGCCCGAAACCGGGACAGGGGGCCCACGAGCAGTACTTC. Its protein is CASSPKPGQGAHEQYF.

This chain links TRBV7-2 with TRBJ2-7, with D tentatively TRBD2 (5 bases). The V and J ends lost 0 bases and 4 bases respectively, with 13 bases between them. From germline, CDR1 is SGHTA and CDR2 FQGNSA. CDR3 size: 15 residues. The CDR3 sequence is CASSLAASPGYEQYF. The CDR3 region has the DNA TGTGCCAGCAGCTTAGCCGCTAGCCCCGGTTACGAGCAGTACTTC.

The chain couples TRBV14 to TRBJ2-7, with 10 bases aligning to TRBD2. This CDR3 comprises 17 residues. CDR1 and CDR2 (germline): SGHDN, FVKESK. With V trimmed by 4 bases and J by 6 bases, 15 bases remained unmatched. CDR3 sequence (DNA): TGTGCCAGCAGCCCGATACTGTCTAGCGGGAGAACCTTCGAGCAGTACTTC. It yields the protein CASSPILSSGRTFEQYF.

This chain joins TRBV7-2 and TRBJ2-1, with D possibly TRBD2 on 6 matching bases. V was trimmed by 5 bases and J by 8 bases, leaving 16 bases between them. The CDR3 consists of 14 residues. Germline CDR1 SGHTA, CDR2 FQGNSA. CDR3 sequence (DNA): TGTGCCAGCAGCACCCCGGGGGAGAGGGATGAGCAGTTCTTC. It translates to CASSTPGERDEQFF.

With respect to this clone: Other DNA sequences in this sample translate to the same CDR3. The chain has TRBV9 and TRBJ1-6; tentative D call: TRBD1 (6 bases). Trimming pared 0 bases from V and 8 bases from J, leaving 9 bases between. The CDR3 extends over 14 amino acids. CDR1 and CDR2 from the germline V gene are SGDLS and YYNGEE. The CDR3: CASSVAGGHSPLHF. CDR3 in DNA: TGTGCCAGCAGCGTAGCGGGGGGGCATTCACCCCTCCACTTT.

The J gene is TRBJ1-4, the V gene TRBV5-1, with a possible D match to TRBD1 (6 bases). Germline lookup yields CDR1 SGHRS and CDR2 YFSETQ. This CDR3 has 17 amino acids. V was pared by 4 bases and J by 5 bases, with 21 bases between. CDR3 loop: CASSAVGQPWGNEKLFF. CDR3 sequence (DNA): TGCGCCAGCAGCGCCGTCGGACAGCCGTGGGGGAATGAAAAACTGTTTTTT.

The chain is built from TRBV24-1 and TRBJ2-1, with D maybe TRBD2 (7 bases). The CDR3 consists of 13 residues. CDR1 and CDR2 (germline): KGHDR, SFDVKD. The CDR3 sequence is CATTGGDYNEQFF. Here the CDR3 DNA reads TGTGCTACAACGGGGGGCGACTACAATGAGCAGTTCTTC.

The V and J genes are TRBV24-1 and TRBJ2-5, with 7 bases fitting TRBD2. Trimming cost V 4 bases and J 2 bases; bases outside gene matches: 12. The CDR3 is 17 residues long. The germline gives CDR1 KGHDR, CDR2 SFDVKD. The CDR3 loop is CATSDPKRTSLQETQYF. CDR3 DNA sequence: TGTGCCACCAGTGACCCAAAACGGACTAGTCTTCAAGAGACCCAGTACTTC.